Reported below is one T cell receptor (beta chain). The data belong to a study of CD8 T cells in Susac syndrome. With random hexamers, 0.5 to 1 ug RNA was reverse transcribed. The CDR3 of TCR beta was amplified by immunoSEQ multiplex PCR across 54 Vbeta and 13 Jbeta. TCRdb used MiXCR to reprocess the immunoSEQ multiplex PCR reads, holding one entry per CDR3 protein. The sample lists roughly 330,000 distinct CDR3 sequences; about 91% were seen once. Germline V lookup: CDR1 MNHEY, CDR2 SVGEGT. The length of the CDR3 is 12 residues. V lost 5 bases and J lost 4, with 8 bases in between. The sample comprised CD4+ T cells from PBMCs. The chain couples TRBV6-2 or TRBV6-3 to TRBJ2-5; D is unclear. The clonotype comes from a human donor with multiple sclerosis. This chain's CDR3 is CASSGASETQYF. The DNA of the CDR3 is TGTGCCAGCAGTGGAGCCTCAGAGACCCAGTACTTC.